This passage covers 22 T cell receptor beta chains from one sample sequenced in a study of blood T cell repertoires in COVID-19. Assay used: immunoSEQ multiplex PCR; TCRdb lists only in-frame clones, some missing. Among over 80,000 clones listed, roughly 86% were seen once. Sequenced: peripheral blood. These receptors came from a man in his sixties or seventies with acute or convalescent COVID-19.

This chain joins TRBV19 and TRBJ1-2, with D tentatively TRBD1 (6 bases). The CDR3 is 14 amino acids. Germline values: CDR1 LNHDA, CDR2 SQIVND (reference sequence). The germline V and J ends were trimmed by 2 bases and 4 bases, with 11 bases remaining between them. The CDR3, as DNA: TGTGCCAGTAGTATAAGGACAGTCGGCTATGGCTACACCTTC. Its translation is CASSIRTVGYGYTF. Full variable domain (rest looked up from reference TRBV19 and TRBJ1-2): DGGITQSPKYLFRKEGQNVTLSCEQNLNHDAMYWYRQDPGQGLRLIYYSQIVNDFQKGDIAEGYSVSREKKESFPLTVTSAQKNPTAFYLCASSIRTVGYGYTFGSGTRLTVV.

The chain uses TRBV6-6 and TRBJ2-7; D might be TRBD1 (6 bases). V lost 2 bases and J 2 bases, leaving 10 bases between the germline ends. The length of the CDR3 is 14 residues. The germline CDR1 and CDR2 sequences are MNHNY and SVGAGI (reference sequence). The CDR3 coding sequence is TGTGCCAGCAGTTACCTGGGGGCCGCCTACGAGCAGTACTTC. Its translation: CASSYLGAAYEQYF.

This clone was detected a few times. V gene TRBV12-2 combines with J gene TRBJ2-7; whether TRBD2, the table's D call, matches the DNA was not checked. TRBV12-2 is marked as a pseudogene. The CDR3 sequence is 12 residues long. The CDR3 region has the DNA TGTGCAAGTCGCTTTTACGGCTACGAGCAGTACTTC. Its protein product is CASRFYGYEQYF.

This rearrangement joins TRBV7-2 to TRBJ2-1; 13 bases map to TRBD2. This CDR3 is built from 19 residues. CDR1 and CDR2 (germline): SGHTA, FQGNSA. V was pared by 4 bases and J by 0 bases, with 9 bases of the junction left unmatched. CDR3 bases: TGTGCCAGCAGCTCACGGACTAGCGGGAGTTTAAGCTCCTACAATGAGCAGTTCTTC. Amino acids: CASSSRTSGSLSSYNEQFF.

DNA of the CDR3: TGCGCCAGCAGCTCGGACAGTTATGGCTACACCTTC. As protein: CASSSDSYGYTF. The J gene is TRBJ1-2, the V gene TRBV5-1, with D tentatively TRBD1 (6 bases). The germline V gene encodes CDR1 SGHRS and CDR2 YFSETQ. V lost 3 bases and J 5 bases, leaving 8 bases between the germline ends. The length of the CDR3 is 12 residues.

The chain links TRBV7-9 to TRBJ1-1; D remains unclear. V shed 0 bases and J shed 11 bases, with 13 bases lying between them. The CDR3 is made up of 13 amino acids. Per the germline V gene, CDR1 is SEHNR and CDR2 is FQNEAQ (reference sequence). Written as DNA, the CDR3 is TGTGCCAGCAGCTTAGCGCAGGAACCGTTTGCTTTCTTT. Protein product: CASSLAQEPFAFF.

This chain joins TRBV5-1 and TRBJ2-1; maybe TRBD1 (6 bases). Deletions cut 6 bases from V and 9 bases from J, with 19 bases between. The CDR3 sequence is 14 residues long. The germline V gene encodes CDR1 SGHRS and CDR2 YFSETQ. CDR3 region: CASISSQEGGEQFF. CDR3 nucleotides: TGCGCCAGCATAAGCAGCCAGGAAGGGGGTGAGCAGTTCTTC. Based on the CDR3 plus reference TRBV5-1 and TRBJ2-1, the full variable domain is KAGVTQTPRYLIKTRGQQVTLSCSPISGHRSVSWYQQTPGQGLQFLFEYFSETQRNKGNFPGRFSGRQFSNSRSEMNVSTLELGDSALYLCASISSQEGGEQFFGPGTRLTVL.

CDR3 sequence (DNA): TGTGCCAGCAGCTTATCCCACAAAACCTACAATGAGCAGTTCTTC. This translates into CASSLSHKTYNEQFF. This chain uses TRBV7-2 with TRBJ2-1; D is unclear. The CDR3 covers 15 residues. Trimming removed 2 bases from V and 2 bases from J, with 10 bases in between. In germline, CDR1 is SGHTA, CDR2 FQGNSA.

The chain has TRBV11-3 and TRBJ2-1; 7 bases map to TRBD1. Trimming at V came to 0 bases and at J to 5 bases, leaving 1 base not matched to a gene. CDR1 is SGHNT and CDR2 is YENEEA in the germline V gene. The CDR3 is made up of 14 amino acids. This CDR3 reads CASSLETGNNEQFF. CDR3 DNA sequence: TGTGCCAGCAGCTTAGAGACAGGGAACAATGAGCAGTTCTTC.

V and J are TRBV19 and TRBJ2-1, with a possible D match to TRBD1 (6 bases). CDR1 is LNHDA and CDR2 is SQIVND in the germline V gene (reference sequence). V dropped 6 bases and J dropped 2 bases, with 14 bases sitting between them. The CDR3 totals 15 residues. CDR3 bases: TGTGCCAGTAGCAACAGGGTACAAACCTACAATGAGCAGTTCTTC. Translation gives CASSNRVQTYNEQFF.

The J gene is TRBJ1-3, the V gene TRBV18, with D possibly TRBD1 on 5 matching bases. Trimming stripped 0 bases from V and 3 bases from J, with 9 bases between. The CDR3 totals 15 residues. The V gene's germline CDR1 is KGHSH and CDR2 LQKENI. The CDR3 DNA reads TGTGCCAGCTCACCACCGGGGCAATATGGAAACACCATATATTTT. Amino acids: CASSPPGQYGNTIYF.

The chain combines TRBV28 with TRBJ1-1, with no clear D. Trimming removed 6 bases at V and 1 base at J, with 15 bases between. The CDR3 contains 15 residues. CDR1 and CDR2 (germline): MDHEN, SYDVKM. DNA of the CDR3: TGTGCCAGCAGCTTGGGCCAGCTGGCGAACACTGAAGCTTTCTTT. Its protein product is CASSLGQLANTEAFF. Using reference TRBV28 and TRBJ1-1 for the parts outside the CDR3, the full variable domain is DVKVTQSSRYLVKRTGEKVFLECVQDMDHENMFWYRQDPGLGLRLIYFSYDVKMKEKGDIPEGYSVSREKKERFSLILESASTNQTSMYLCASSLGQLANTEAFFGQGTRLTVV.

The rearrangement uses TRBV11-2 and TRBJ1-4; 9 positions match TRBD1. Germline CDR1 is SGHAT and CDR2 is FQNNGV. This CDR3 spans 18 amino acids. V trimming: 6 bases; J trimming: 6 bases; junction bases outside the gene matches: 17. The CDR3 DNA is TGTGCCAGCAGTCTGACAGGGGGGAAGTCCTCGCGGGATGAAAAACTGTTTTTT. Translating it yields CASSLTGGKSSRDEKLFF.

The chain recombines TRBV18 with TRBJ2-1; 10 nucleotides agree with TRBD1. Germline loops: CDR1 KGHSH, CDR2 LQKENI. V trimming: 3 bases; J trimming: 2 bases; junction bases outside the gene matches: 7. CDR3 length: 17 amino acids. This CDR3 reads CASSPYPGTGAYNEQFF. CDR3 sequence (DNA): TGTGCCAGCTCACCTTACCCGGGGACAGGGGCCTACAATGAGCAGTTCTTC.

The V and J genes are TRBV5-4 and TRBJ2-1, with 7 bases that match TRBD2. There are 14 residues in the CDR3. V shed 5 bases, J shed 5 bases, and the junction held 7 bases outside the gene matches. Germline CDR1 is SGHNT and CDR2 is YYREEE (reference sequence). This CDR3 reads CASRPGLRNNEQFF. The CDR3 DNA follows: TGTGCCAGCAGACCGGGACTACGGAACAATGAGCAGTTCTTC.

CDR3 DNA sequence: TGTGCCAGCAGCGCGGGGACAGGCGGGAAGTCCTATAATTCACCCCTCCACTTT. Translated: CASSAGTGGKSYNSPLHF. The chain uses TRBV5-6 and TRBJ1-6, with TRBD1 matching over 8 bases. This CDR3 spans 18 amino acids. With 4 bases clipped from V and 1 base from J, the junction kept 10 bases outside the gene matches. In germline, CDR1 is SGHDT, CDR2 YYEEEE.

The chain links TRBV23-1 to TRBJ2-7; D is ambiguous. TRBV23-1 is treated as an ORF (open reading frame) with a function not yet certain. The CDR3 extends over 14 amino acids. Between the trimmed V and J ends, which lost 1 base and 2 bases, there was a span of 9 bases. This CDR3 is CASSQFTETYEQYF. CDR3 coding DNA: TGCGCCAGCAGTCAATTCACAGAAACCTACGAGCAGTACTTC.

The V gene is TRBV19, the J gene TRBJ2-7; 8 bases align to TRBD1. Germline V lookup: CDR1 LNHDA, CDR2 SQIVND (reference sequence). Trimming removed 4 bases from V and 4 bases from J; junction bases left unmatched: 9. The CDR3 covers 15 residues. The CDR3 loop reads CASSNPGTGFYEQYF. In nucleotides, the CDR3 is TGTGCCAGTAGTAACCCAGGGACAGGATTTTACGAGCAGTACTTC.

The chain employs TRBV10-1 and TRBJ1-1, with D possibly TRBD1 on 5 matching bases. Germline loops: CDR1 WNHNN, CDR2 SYGVQD (reference sequence). This CDR3 comprises 15 residues. Trimming took 5 bases from V and 1 from J, leaving 14 bases between them. Here the CDR3 DNA reads TGCGCCAGCAGTCTAGGGCAGGGCGCGAACACTGAAGCTTTCTTT. Encoded protein: CASSLGQGANTEAFF.

The CDR3 loop is CASSELGTSGSLRLNEQFF. The CDR3 nucleotides are TGTGCCAGCAGCGAACTAGGGACTAGCGGGAGTCTACGCCTCAATGAGCAGTTCTTC. J is TRBJ2-1 and V is TRBV9; 14 bases are a match to TRBD2. This CDR3 spans 19 amino acids. Germline loops: CDR1 SGDLS, CDR2 YYNGEE. V trimming: 3 bases; J trimming: 6 bases; junction bases outside the gene matches: 14.

The rearrangement joins TRBV19 to TRBJ1-5; D gene uncertain. CDR3 size: 15 residues. Germline V gene data show CDR1 as LNHDA and CDR2 as SQIVND (reference sequence). Trimming cost V 6 bases and J 4 bases, with 16 bases left between them. The CDR3 spells CASRQQNRINQPQHF. The CDR3 nucleotides read TGTGCCAGTAGACAGCAAAATAGGATAAATCAGCCCCAGCATTTT.

The chain has TRBV7-2 and TRBJ1-2; D might be TRBD1 (5 bases). Trimming cost V 5 bases and J 2 bases, with 12 bases left between them. This CDR3 has 14 residues. The V gene's germline CDR1 is SGHTA and CDR2 FQGNSA. CDR3 protein: CASSPVGGNYGYTF. As DNA, the CDR3 is TGTGCCAGCAGCCCCGTGGGGGGGAACTATGGCTACACCTTC.